This T cell receptor beta chain was obtained from a study of CD4 T cells in relation to SARS-CoV-2 and coronaviruses. Study-level results: In roughly 61% of donors, memory CD4+ clonotypes crossrecognized SARS-CoV-2 and at least one common cold coronavirus spike. Crossreactive clones expanded significantly less to SARS-CoV-2 than monoreactive clones. No donor gave both pre-pandemic and post-infection samples.

From germline, CDR1 is LGHNT and CDR2 FRNRAP. Losses at the gene ends were 4 bases for V and 6 bases for J; bases not matched to a gene: 7. This CDR3 is built from 16 residues. TCRdb keeps only in-frame clones here, not all; method: immunoSEQ multiplex PCR. The sample has 20,000 to 25,000 clones, about 80% seen once. Details on this clone: The antigen remains undetermined.

CD4+ T cells from unexposed donors were obtained before the COVID-19 pandemic (2011-2018). Isolation of CD4+ T cells took place after approximately eleven days in culture. As cell numbers allowed, unexposed-donor CD4+ T cells faced SARS-CoV-2 S/N and four cold-coronavirus spikes. Material: CD4+ T cells from PBMCs, cultured in vitro. This chain connects TRBV12-5 to TRBJ2-3; 13 bases fit TRBD2. This clonotype was sampled from a human donor in good health. The CDR3 loop is CASGSVRTSGSDTQYF. The CDR3 nucleotides are TGTGCTAGTGGTTCGGTCCGGACTAGCGGGAGTGATACGCAGTATTTT.